The rows below give T cell receptor beta chains drawn from one sample of a study of T cell changes during pregnancy in multiple sclerosis. TCRdb keeps only in-frame clones here, not all; method: immunoSEQ multiplex PCR. This repertoire shows under 65,000 clones, 93% found once; its top ten account for less than 3.5%. The sample in question was CD8+ T cells from peripheral blood mononuclear cells, obtained in the third trimester of pregnancy. The receptors stem from a female donor with multiple sclerosis, enrolled in a pregnancy study. Both conserved end residues are part of each CDR3. D genes are given only for firm matches. Clone size appears in some rows only: once, few, many, or a class for an expanded clone.

D	length	size	V	J	DNA	CDR3
TRBD2	15	-	TRBV27	TRBJ2-7	TGTGCCAGCAGTTTACGAGCGGGAGGGCCCTACGAGCAGTACTTC	CASSLRAGGPYEQYF
TRBD1	15	-	TRBV6-1	TRBJ1-1	TGTGCCAGCAGTGGTGGGACAGGTTTAGGCACTGAAGCTTTCTTT	CASSGGTGLGTEAFF
TRBD2	15	once	TRBV27	TRBJ2-5	TGTGCCAGCAGTTTATCGGGAGGGCGCCAAGAGACCCAGTACTTC	CASSLSGGRQETQYF
-	13	once	TRBV7-6	TRBJ1-2	TGTGCCAGCAGCCCAGGGCCTAGAGGTGGCTACACCTTC	CASSPGPRGGYTF
-	15	-	TRBV6-5	TRBJ2-6	TGTGCCAGCAGTAGGGAGGCCTCTGGGGCCAACGTCCTGACTTTC	CASSREASGANVLTF
TRBD1	13	-	TRBV5-3	TRBJ2-7	TGTGCCAGAAGCCGGGACAGGGGGTACGAGCAGTACTTC	CARSRDRGYEQYF
-	17	-	TRBV9	TRBJ2-3	TGTGCCAGCAGCGTAGGGGCCTTGGGGGGAGCGACAGATACGCAGTATTTT	CASSVGALGGATDTQYF
TRBD2	15	-	TRBV6-5	TRBJ2-7	TGTGCCAGCAGTTCACTAGCGGGAGGGATCCACGAGCAGTACTTC	CASSSLAGGIHEQYF
TRBD2	14	-	TRBV6-5	TRBJ2-7	TGTGCCAGCAGTTACGGTCTAGCGGGAGGCGAGCAGTACTTC	CASSYGLAGGEQYF
TRBD1	14	-	TRBV18	TRBJ2-7	TGTGCCAGCTCGCCCCGGGACAGGGAGCACGAGCAGTACTTC	CASSPRDREHEQYF
-	15	-	TRBV7-2	TRBJ2-3	TGTGCCAGCAGCTCCCCCGGGGCGGGGAGGAATACGCAGTATTTT	CASSSPGAGRNTQYF